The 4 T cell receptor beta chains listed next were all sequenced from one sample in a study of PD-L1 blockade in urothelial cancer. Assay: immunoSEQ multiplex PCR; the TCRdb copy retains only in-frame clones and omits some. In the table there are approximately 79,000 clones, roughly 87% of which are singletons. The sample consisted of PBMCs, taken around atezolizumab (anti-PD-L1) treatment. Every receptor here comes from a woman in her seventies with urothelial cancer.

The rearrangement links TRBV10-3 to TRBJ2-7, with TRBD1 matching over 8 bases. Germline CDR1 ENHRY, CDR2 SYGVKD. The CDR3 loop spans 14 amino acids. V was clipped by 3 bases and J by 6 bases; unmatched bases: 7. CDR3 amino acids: CAISDPGQGAEQYF. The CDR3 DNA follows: TGTGCCATCAGTGATCCTGGACAGGGTGCCGAGCAGTACTTC.

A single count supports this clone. As DNA, the CDR3 is TGCGCCAGCAGCTTGGAAACAGGTAGGGGCGAGCAGTACTTC. Its protein product is CASSLETGRGEQYF. This chain links TRBV5-1 with TRBJ2-7, with D possibly matching TRBD1 (5 bases). V lost 0 bases and J 6 bases, leaving 13 bases between the germline ends. Germline assignment: CDR1 SGHRS and CDR2 YFSETQ. This CDR3 region has 14 residues. The full variable domain, completed using reference TRBV5-1 and TRBJ2-7, is KAGVTQTPRYLIKTRGQQVTLSCSPISGHRSVSWYQQTPGQGLQFLFEYFSETQRNKGNFPGRFSGRQFSNSRSEMNVSTLELGDSALYLCASSLETGRGEQYFGPGTRLTVT.

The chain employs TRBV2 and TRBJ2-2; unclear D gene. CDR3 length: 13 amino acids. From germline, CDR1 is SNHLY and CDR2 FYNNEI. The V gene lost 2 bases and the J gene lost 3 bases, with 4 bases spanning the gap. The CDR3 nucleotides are TGTGCCAGCAGTGAATCGTACACCGGGGAGCTGTTTTTT. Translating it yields CASSESYTGELFF.

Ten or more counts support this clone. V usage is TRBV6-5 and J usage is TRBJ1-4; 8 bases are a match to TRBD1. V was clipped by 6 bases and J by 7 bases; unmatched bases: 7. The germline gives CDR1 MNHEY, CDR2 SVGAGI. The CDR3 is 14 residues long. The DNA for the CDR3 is TGTGCCAGCAGACAACAGGGGGATGGTGAAAAACTGTTTTTT. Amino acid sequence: CASRQQGDGEKLFF.